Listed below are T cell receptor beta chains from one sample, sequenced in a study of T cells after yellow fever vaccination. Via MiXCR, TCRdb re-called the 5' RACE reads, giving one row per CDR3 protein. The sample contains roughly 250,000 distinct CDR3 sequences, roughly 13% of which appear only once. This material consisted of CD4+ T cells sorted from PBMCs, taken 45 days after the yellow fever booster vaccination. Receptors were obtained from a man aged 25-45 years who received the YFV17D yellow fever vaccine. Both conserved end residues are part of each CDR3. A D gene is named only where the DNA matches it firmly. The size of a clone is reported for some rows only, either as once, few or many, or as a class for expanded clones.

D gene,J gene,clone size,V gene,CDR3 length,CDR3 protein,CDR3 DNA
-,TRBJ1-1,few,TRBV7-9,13,CASILGSAAEAFF,TGTGCCAGCATCCTTGGGTCGGCCGCTGAAGCTTTCTTT
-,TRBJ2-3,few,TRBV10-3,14,CAISEATRPDTQYF,TGTGCCATCAGTGAGGCGACAAGGCCGGATACGCAGTATTTT
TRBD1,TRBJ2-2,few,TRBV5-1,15,CASSPGTVSTGELFF,TGCGCCAGCAGCCCCGGGACAGTGAGCACCGGGGAGCTGTTTTTT
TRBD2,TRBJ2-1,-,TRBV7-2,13,CASSLWREYEQFF,TGTGCCAGCAGCTTATGGCGGGAGTACGAGCAGTTCTTC
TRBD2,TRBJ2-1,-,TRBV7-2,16,CVSSPPGGRWDNEQFF,TGTGTCAGCAGCCCCCCGGGCGGGAGGTGGGATAATGAGCAGTTCTTC
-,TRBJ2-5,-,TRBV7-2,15,CASSLEMGEWETQYF,TGTGCCAGCAGCTTAGAGATGGGGGAGTGGGAGACCCAGTACTTC
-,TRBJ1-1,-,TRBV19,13,CASRDRMITEAFF,TGTGCCAGCCGCGATCGGATGATCACTGAAGCTTTCTTT
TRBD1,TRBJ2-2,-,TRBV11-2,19,CASSLRGTGGAFWTGELFF,TGTGCCAGCAGCTTACGGGGGACAGGGGGCGCATTCTGGACCGGGGAGCTGTTTTTT
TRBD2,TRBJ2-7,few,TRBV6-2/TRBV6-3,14,CASIASGVSYEQYF,TGTGCCAGCATCGCTAGCGGGGTCTCCTACGAGCAGTACTTC
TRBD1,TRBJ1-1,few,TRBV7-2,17,CASSSAQGAGGGTEAFF,TGTGCCAGCAGCTCCGCCCAGGGGGCTGGTGGGGGCACTGAAGCTTTCTTT
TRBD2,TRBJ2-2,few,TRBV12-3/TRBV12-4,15,CASSRGLAGAGELFF,TGTGCCAGCAGCCGGGGACTAGCGGGAGCCGGGGAGCTGTTTTTT
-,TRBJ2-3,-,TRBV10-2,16,CASRLFGRQHTDTQYF,TGCGCCAGCCGCCTTTTTGGCAGACAGCACACAGATACGCAGTATTTT
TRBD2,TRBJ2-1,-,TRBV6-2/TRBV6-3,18,CASSYGRGTSGRYNEQFF,TGTGCCAGCAGTTACGGACGGGGGACTAGCGGGAGATACAATGAGCAGTTCTTC
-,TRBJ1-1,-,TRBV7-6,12,CASSNRVTEAFF,TGTGCCAGCAGCAACAGGGTGACTGAAGCTTTCTTT
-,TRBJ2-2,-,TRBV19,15,CASSSPGQNTGELFF,TGTGCCAGTAGTTCCCCGGGGCAGAACACCGGGGAGCTGTTTTTT
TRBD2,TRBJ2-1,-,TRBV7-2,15,CASSLEAGVGNEQFF,TGTGCCAGCAGCTTAGAAGCGGGAGTAGGTAATGAGCAGTTCTTC
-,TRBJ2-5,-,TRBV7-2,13,CASSLTIRDPQYF,TGTGCCAGCAGCTTGACCATCCGGGACCCCCAGTACTTC
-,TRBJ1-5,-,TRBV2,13,CAGSGDIAQPQHF,TGTGCCGGCTCTGGGGACATTGCTCAGCCCCAGCATTTT
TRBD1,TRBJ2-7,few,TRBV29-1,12,CSVGTGADEQYF,TGCAGCGTTGGTACAGGGGCCGACGAGCAGTACTTC
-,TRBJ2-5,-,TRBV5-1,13,CASSGTPGETQYF,TGCGCCAGCAGCGGGACTCCTGGGGAGACCCAGTACTTC
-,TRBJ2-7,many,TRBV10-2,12,CASSQREGEQYF,TGCGCCAGCAGCCAGAGAGAAGGCGAGCAGTACTTC
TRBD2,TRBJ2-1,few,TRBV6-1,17,CASSRRLAGVSYNEQFF,TGTGCCAGCAGTCGCCGGCTAGCGGGAGTCTCTTACAATGAGCAGTTCTTC
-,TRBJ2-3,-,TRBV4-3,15,CASSQELAVQNTQYF,TGCGCCAGCAGCCAAGAGTTGGCGGTTCAAAATACGCAGTATTTT
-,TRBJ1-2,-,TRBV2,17,CASSERQPWNTNYGYTF,TGTGCCAGCAGTGAAAGACAACCATGGAACACTAACTATGGCTACACCTTC
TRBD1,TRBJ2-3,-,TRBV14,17,CASSPGGRGAPTDTQYF,TGTGCCAGCAGCCCAGGGGGCCGGGGCGCCCCCACAGATACGCAGTATTTT
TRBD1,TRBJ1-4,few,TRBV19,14,CASQGDSVNEKLFF,TGTGCCAGCCAAGGGGACAGCGTTAATGAAAAACTGTTTTTT
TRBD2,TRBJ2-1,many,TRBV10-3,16,CAISPKGGLAGNEQFF,TGTGCCATCAGCCCGAAGGGCGGACTAGCGGGCAATGAGCAGTTCTTC
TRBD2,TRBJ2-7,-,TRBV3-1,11,CASRGGYEQYF,TGTGCCAGCCGCGGGGGATACGAGCAGTACTTC
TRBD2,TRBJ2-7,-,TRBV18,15,CASSQQLAGGYEQYF,TGTGCCAGCTCACAACAACTAGCGGGAGGGTACGAGCAGTACTTC
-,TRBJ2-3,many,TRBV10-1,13,CASSDPPADTQYF,TGCGCCAGCAGTGATCCCCCCGCAGATACGCAGTATTTT
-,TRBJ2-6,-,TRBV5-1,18,CASSLRAGVYSGANVLTF,TGCGCCAGCAGCTTGAGGGCAGGGGTGTACTCTGGGGCCAACGTCCTGACTTTC
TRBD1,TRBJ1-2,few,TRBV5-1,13,CASSGQGHDGYTF,TGCGCCAGCTCCGGACAGGGACATGATGGCTACACCTTC
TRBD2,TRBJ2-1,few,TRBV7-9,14,CASSLDLAAGEQFF,TGTGCCAGCAGCTTAGATCTAGCGGCTGGTGAGCAGTTCTTC
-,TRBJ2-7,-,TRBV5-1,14,CASSLEGPSYEQYF,TGCGCCAGCAGCTTGGAGGGGCCTTCCTACGAGCAGTACTTC
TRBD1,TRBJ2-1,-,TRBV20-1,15,CSANHNRGSYNEQFF,TGCAGTGCTAACCACAACAGGGGCTCCTACAATGAGCAGTTCTTC
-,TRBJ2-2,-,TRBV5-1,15,CASRQTNANTGELFF,TGCGCCAGCAGGCAGACTAACGCGAACACCGGGGAGCTGTTTTTT
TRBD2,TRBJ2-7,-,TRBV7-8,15,CASSRVSGGFYEQYF,TGTGCCAGCAGCCGAGTTAGCGGGGGATTCTACGAGCAGTACTTC
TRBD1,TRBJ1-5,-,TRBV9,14,CASSGDRGGQPQHF,TGTGCCAGCAGCGGGGACAGGGGAGGCCAGCCCCAGCATTTT
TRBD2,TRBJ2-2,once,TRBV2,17,CAISEVPSGLNTGELFF,TGTGCCATCAGTGAAGTCCCTAGCGGGTTGAACACCGGGGAGCTGTTTTTT
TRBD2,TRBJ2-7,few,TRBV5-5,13,CASGYSGSYEQYF,TGTGCCAGCGGGTATAGCGGGAGCTACGAGCAGTACTTC
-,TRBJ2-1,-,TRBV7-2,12,CASRGIGNEQFF,TGTGCCAGCAGGGGTATCGGGAATGAGCAGTTCTTC